This T cell receptor (beta chain) was retrieved from a study of shared clonotypes between healthy human individuals. Study results and limitations: At large depth, rarefaction still showed sorted-subset sequencing to be incomplete. Expectations were that clonotype sharing among donors would be affected by sequencing depth.

The table came from immunoSEQ multiplex PCR; TCRdb's copy has only in-frame clones and leaves some out. The table has approximately 1,500,000 clones, 95% to 99% seen once. To note about this clone: Antigen specificity is unknown. Other DNA sequences from this sample encode an identical CDR3 as well.

CDR1 and CDR2 from the germline V gene are SGDLS and YYNGEE. The CDR3 length is 12 residues. Trimming left V 0 bases short and J 8 bases short, with 7 bases between. V usage is TRBV9 and J usage is TRBJ2-3; D gene unclear. The sequenced sample was naive CD4+ T cells sorted from blood. Subset noted: CD45RA+ positively selected. This receptor was identified in a man aged 25 to 40 in good health. The CDR3 DNA reads as TGTGCCAGCAGCGTAGAGTTCGGTACGCAGTATTTT. Protein product: CASSVEFGTQYF.